Shown below are 22 T cell receptor beta chains from a single sample sequenced in a study of T cell changes during pregnancy in multiple sclerosis (dated 2019 in TCRdb). The library was prepared using the immunoSEQ multiplex PCR assay. The table was pulled from immuneACCESS by TCRdb, which kept in-frame rearrangements only. Such tables lose some clones; where checked, under half of the loss comes from unresolved V genes, and the rest has no known cause. Present in this sample are tens of thousands of clones, about 89% of which were seen just once. The top ten clonotypes cover around 0.5% of the sample. The sample in question was CD4+ T cells from peripheral blood mononuclear cells, obtained in the first trimester of pregnancy. The receptors were gathered from a female donor with multiple sclerosis, enrolled in a pregnancy study.

This chain connects TRBV7-2 to TRBJ2-7; D not certain. The CDR3 is made up of 15 amino acids. Germline V gene sequence: CDR1 SGHTA, CDR2 FQGNSA. The V gene lost 0 bases and the J gene lost 0 bases, with 9 bases spanning the gap. The chain's CDR3 is CASSLAIGGSYEQYF. The DNA of the CDR3 is TGTGCCAGCAGCTTAGCTATAGGCGGCTCCTACGAGCAGTACTTC.

CDR3 residues: CASGTSGSRQETQYF. Here the CDR3 DNA reads TGTGCCAGCGGGACTAGCGGGAGCCGACAAGAGACCCAGTACTTC. The chain carries TRBV7-9 and TRBJ2-5, with 14 bases that match TRBD2. Trimming took 8 bases from V and 2 from J; bases not matched to a gene: 4. This CDR3 spans 15 amino acids. In germline, CDR1 is SEHNR, CDR2 FQNEAQ (reference sequence).

The chain uses TRBV28 and TRBJ1-2; 7 bases line up with TRBD1. This CDR3 contains 14 residues. The germline gives CDR1 MDHEN, CDR2 SYDVKM. V lost 8 bases and J lost 5; bases outside the gene matches: 11. Written as DNA, the CDR3 is TGTGCCAGCCGGGGGGGGACAGACCCGTATGGCTACACCTTC. Translation gives CASRGGTDPYGYTF.

The chain links TRBV5-1 to TRBJ1-2; perhaps TRBD1 as D (5 bases). Germline V gene lookup returns CDR1 SGHRS and CDR2 YFSETQ. This CDR3 comprises 13 residues. V was cut by 0 bases and J by 8 bases, with 11 bases left in between. CDR3 sequence (DNA): TGCGCCAGCAGCTTGGACAGTGGGGGGGGCTACACCTTC. Amino acids: CASSLDSGGGYTF. Filled out from reference TRBV5-1 and TRBJ1-2, the complete variable domain reads KAGVTQTPRYLIKTRGQQVTLSCSPISGHRSVSWYQQTPGQGLQFLFEYFSETQRNKGNFPGRFSGRQFSNSRSEMNVSTLELGDSALYLCASSLDSGGGYTFGSGTRLTVV.

This clone is medium-sized. This sequence joins TRBV27 and TRBJ1-5, with 9 bases matching TRBD1. The CDR3 is 17 residues long. In germline, CDR1 is MNHEY, CDR2 SMNVEV (reference sequence). The V segment lost 5 bases and the J segment 2 bases; nucleotides outside the gene matches: 10. The CDR3 nucleotides read TGTGCCAGCAGTGCTAATAACAGGGGGCAAGGCAATCAGCCCCAGCATTTT. It translates to CASSANNRGQGNQPQHF.

The V gene is TRBV5-6, the J gene TRBJ1-3, with D uncertain. Trimming removed 3 bases at V and 8 bases at J, with 12 bases between. The CDR3 covers 13 residues. CDR1 is SGHDT and CDR2 is YYEEEE in the germline V gene. For the CDR3, the DNA is TGTGCCAGCAGCTGGGCCCTGGAGGACACCATATATTTT. The encoded protein is CASSWALEDTIYF.

The rearrangement links TRBV29-1 to TRBJ1-1; 7 bases are shared with TRBD1. The CDR3 extends over 14 amino acids. The V gene end was trimmed by 7 bases and the J gene end by 4 bases; junction bases not matched to a gene: 12. Per the germline V gene, CDR1 is SQVTM and CDR2 is ANQGSEA. Written as DNA, the CDR3 is TGCAGCGGAGAAACGACAGGGATAGGCACTGAAGCTTTCTTT. Translating gives CSGETTGIGTEAFF.

This chain joins TRBV7-8 and TRBJ2-7, with D perhaps TRBD2 (5 bases). Germline CDR1 is SGHVS and CDR2 is FQNEAQ. This CDR3 has 14 residues. Trimming removed 5 bases at V and 2 bases at J, with 13 bases between. CDR3 in amino acids: CASSGRAVTYEQYF. In DNA, the CDR3 is TGTGCCAGCAGCGGGCGGGCGGTTACCTACGAGCAGTACTTC.

J is TRBJ1-5 and V is TRBV7-2; D gene unclear. Trimming took off 5 bases at V and 5 bases at J, with 10 bases between the two ends. The germline V gene encodes CDR1 SGHTA and CDR2 FQGNSA. The CDR3 has 13 amino acids. This CDR3 reads CASSENGDQPQHF. CDR3 coding DNA: TGTGCCAGCAGCGAAAACGGGGATCAGCCCCAGCATTTT.

The V call is TRBV6-6, the J call TRBJ1-1, with D perhaps matching TRBD1 (6 bases). V lost 6 bases to trimming and J lost 4 bases, with 9 bases between them. The CDR3 is 12 amino acids. Germline values: CDR1 MNHNY, CDR2 SVGAGI (reference sequence). CDR3 DNA: TGTGCCAGCAGACAGGGATCCACTGAAGCTTTCTTT. It specifies CASRQGSTEAFF.

This chain joins TRBV7-7 and TRBJ2-5; D is undetermined. The CDR3 has 13 residues. Trimming took 4 bases from V and 1 from J, leaving 7 bases between them. CDR1 and CDR2 from the germline V gene are SSHAT and FNYEAQ (reference sequence). The CDR3 loop reads CASSSLLQETQYF. The CDR3 DNA sequence: TGTGCCAGCAGCTCCCTACTCCAAGAGACCCAGTACTTC. The entire variable domain, with the rest obtained from reference TRBV7-7 and TRBJ2-5, is as follows: GAGVSQSPRYKVTKRGQDVTLRCDPISSHATLYWYQQALGQGPEFLTYFNYEAQPDKSGLPSDRFSAERPEGSISTLTIQRTEQRDSAMYRCASSSLLQETQYFGPGTRLLVL.

The V and J genes are TRBV28 and TRBJ1-2, with D perhaps TRBD1 (6 bases). Germline values: CDR1 MDHEN, CDR2 SYDVKM. Trimming removed 10 bases from V and 8 bases from J, with 17 bases in between. This CDR3 spans 12 amino acids. CDR3 sequence (DNA): TGTGCCACCTCCGACAGGTCTTCAGGCTACACCTTC. This encodes CATSDRSSGYTF.

The CDR3 DNA is TGTGCCAGCAGCTCGGACAGGGGGGAATACGAGCAGTACTTC. This codes for CASSSDRGEYEQYF. The chain uses TRBV7-9 and TRBJ2-7; 10 nucleotides agree with TRBD1. The CDR3 runs 14 residues. Germline trimming cut 4 bases from V and 4 bases from J; bases unmatched to any gene: 4. Germline-derived CDR1 and CDR2 are SEHNR and FQNEAQ (reference sequence).

The gene calls are TRBV5-1 and TRBJ2-2; TRBD1 matches 9 bases. Germline CDR1 SGHRS, CDR2 YFSETQ. V shed 3 bases, J shed 5 bases, and the junction held 5 bases outside the gene matches. The CDR3 totals 15 residues. The CDR3 sequence: CASSSDRGITGELFF. The CDR3 region has the DNA TGCGCCAGCAGCTCGGACAGGGGAATAACCGGGGAGCTGTTTTTT. Variable domain in full (rest from reference TRBV5-1 and TRBJ2-2): KAGVTQTPRYLIKTRGQQVTLSCSPISGHRSVSWYQQTPGQGLQFLFEYFSETQRNKGNFPGRFSGRQFSNSRSEMNVSTLELGDSALYLCASSSDRGITGELFFGEGSRLTVL.

The rearrangement links TRBV2 to TRBJ1-3; 7 bases map to TRBD1. The germline V gene encodes CDR1 SNHLY and CDR2 FYNNEI. Trimming cost V 6 bases and J 0 bases; bases outside gene matches: 8. The CDR3 is 16 amino acids. The CDR3 here is CASRPGTADSGNTIYF. The CDR3 DNA reads TGTGCCAGCAGGCCCGGGACAGCCGACTCTGGAAACACCATATATTTT.

The chain couples TRBV12-5 to TRBJ2-7, with 14 bases aligning to TRBD2. With 6 bases clipped from V and 4 bases from J, the junction kept 8 bases outside the gene matches. Germline V lookup: CDR1 LGHNT, CDR2 FRNRAP. The length of the CDR3 is 16 residues. The CDR3 spells CASGRGLAGGGYEQYF. As DNA, the CDR3 is TGTGCTAGTGGCCGAGGACTAGCGGGAGGTGGGTACGAGCAGTACTTC.

This clone was detected only a few times. The chain joins TRBV28 to TRBJ1-1; D gene uncertain. V dropped 4 bases and J dropped 10 bases, with 19 bases sitting between them. The CDR3 length is 14 residues. Germline-derived CDR1 and CDR2 are MDHEN and SYDVKM. CDR3 nucleotide sequence: TGTGCCAGCAGTTCCCCGACTGCCTCTTATGGAGCTTTCTTT. Translating gives CASSSPTASYGAFF.

V usage is TRBV5-1 and J usage is TRBJ2-7; TRBD1 aligns across 9 bases. The junction had 8 bases not matched to a gene; V was cut back by 4 bases and J by 3 bases. The CDR3 contains 15 residues. The V gene's germline CDR1 is SGHRS and CDR2 YFSETQ. CDR3 sequence reads: CASSGSGTGIYEQYF. The DNA of the CDR3 is TGCGCCAGCAGCGGCTCCGGGACAGGGATCTACGAGCAGTACTTC. Filled out from reference TRBV5-1 and TRBJ2-7, the complete variable domain reads KAGVTQTPRYLIKTRGQQVTLSCSPISGHRSVSWYQQTPGQGLQFLFEYFSETQRNKGNFPGRFSGRQFSNSRSEMNVSTLELGDSALYLCASSGSGTGIYEQYFGPGTRLTVT.

The table lists this clone with a count of one. J is TRBJ2-1 and V is TRBV28; perhaps TRBD2 as D (6 bases). CDR1 and CDR2 from the germline V gene are MDHEN and SYDVKM. The CDR3 runs to 16 residues. The V end lost 0 bases, the J end lost 0 bases, and 9 bases lay between the germline ends. The CDR3 protein is CASSLWAGSSYNEQFF. Written as DNA, the CDR3 is TGTGCCAGCAGTTTATGGGCGGGGAGCTCCTACAATGAGCAGTTCTTC.

This clone was counted a single time. The rearrangement links TRBV7-2 to TRBJ2-7; D perhaps matches TRBD2 (6 bases). The germline gives CDR1 SGHTA, CDR2 FQGNSA. With 6 bases removed from V and 6 bases from J, the gap between germline ends came to 15 bases. The CDR3 sequence is 13 residues long. The chain's CDR3 is CASRWSREGEQYF. CDR3 DNA sequence: TGTGCCAGCAGGTGGTCGCGGGAAGGCGAGCAGTACTTC.

The chain employs TRBV4-3 and TRBJ2-1; no definite D call. The CDR3 runs to 16 residues. V was cut by 3 bases and J by 7 bases, with 19 bases left in between. Germline values: CDR1 LGHNA, CDR2 YSLEER. This CDR3 reads CASSHATKAVRNEQFF. In DNA, the CDR3 is TGCGCCAGCAGCCACGCCACTAAGGCCGTAAGAAATGAGCAGTTCTTC.

This chain uses TRBV30 with TRBJ1-5; the D is unclear. CDR3 length: 12 residues. Germline values: CDR1 GTSNPN, CDR2 SVGIG (reference sequence). Trimming pared 3 bases from V and 5 bases from J, leaving 8 bases between. The CDR3 here is CAWSDQDQPQHF. Here the CDR3 DNA reads TGTGCCTGGAGCGATCAGGATCAGCCCCAGCATTTT.